This T cell receptor (beta chain) comes out of a study of T cells after yellow fever vaccination. One entry per CDR3 protein, called by TCRdb with MiXCR from the 5' RACE reads. The data show more than 300,000 distinct CDR3 sequences, about 10% seen once. CDR1 DFQATT and CDR2 SNEGSKA come from the germline V gene (reference sequence). This CDR3 is 13 amino acids long. V dropped 1 base and J dropped 0 bases, with 6 bases sitting between them. This clonotype was detected ten times or more. Its antigen is unidentified. Whole-study findings and limits: The study noted that FACS-sorted repertoires could contain abundant clonotypes contaminating from the bulk population.

The specimen was CD4+ T cells sorted from PBMCs, collected 45 days after the yellow fever booster vaccination. This receptor was identified in a man between 18 and 35 years old who received the YFV17D yellow fever vaccine. The chain has TRBV20-1 and TRBJ1-1; D gene unclear. The CDR3 here is CSARGPLNTEAFF. As DNA, the CDR3 is TGCAGTGCTAGAGGGCCCTTGAACACTGAAGCTTTCTTT.